This TCR beta chain was sequenced during a study of monozygotic twins with inflammatory bowel disease (dated by TCRdb to between 2017 and 2020). About the full investigation: In total, about 30 monozygotic twin pairs made up the full study: 19 Danish pairs, all IBD-discordant, plus nine German pairs, of which four were IBD-concordant and five were IBD-discordant. The search for disease-associated traits relied mainly on comparing IBD patients with their genetically identical healthy co-twins within discordant pairs. Each individual had, on average, about 151 000 unique TCRalpha sequences and 181 000 unique TCRbeta sequences available for analysis.

On this clonotype: Its antigen remains undetermined.

Overall study outcomes, separate from this receptor: Background noise and inter-individual variability may have been introduced into the repertoires by the differing immunosuppressive treatments among patients. Concordant and discordant twins showed no difference in repertoire similarity, possibly because of limited statistical power. The results gave no support for a single strong signal or clonotype linked to IBD. The analysis was unable to tell apart different T cell subtypes. Compared with healthy twins, IBD patients shared fewer clonotypes with other individuals, and the difference was most pronounced in patients with signs of disease activity. TCRbeta repertoire diversity, by inverse Simpson index, was decreased in IBD patients compared with their healthy co-twins.

An approximately 2.6 ml peripheral blood sample was drawn into PAXgene tubes per donor and stored at -80°C. Total RNA was isolated from whole blood with the PAXgene blood miRNA kit on an automated QIAcube, without T cell sorting. Peripheral blood from monozygotic twin pairs, either concordant or discordant for inflammatory bowel disease, underwent deep TCRalpha and TCRbeta repertoire profiling that used unique molecular barcoding. Smoking habits were recorded for all twin pairs, with individuals classified as current, former or never smokers. The CDR3 measures 14 amino acids from cysteine to phenylalanine. DNA is not on record. The germline V gene specifies SGDLS as CDR1 and YYNGEE as CDR2. Libraries were made using 5' RACE. The input for every TCR library was 3500 ng of total RNA. For each sample, cDNA synthesis with SMARTScribe reverse transcriptase was split into eight separate reactions. During cDNA synthesis, template switching introduced unique molecular identifiers that contained a 6-nucleotide sample barcode. TCRalpha and TCRbeta cDNA was amplified by two nested PCRs of roughly 16 and 10 cycles, with bead purification after each PCR. Before amplification, the cDNA was both treated with uracil DNA-glycosylase and purified with the QIAquick PCR purification kit. The second PCR was the step at which Illumina TruSeq-compatible adapters and sample-specific barcodes were added. TapeStation and Qubit were used to check library quality and concentration, and 5 ng of each library went into the pool. Pooled libraries were sequenced on an Illumina HiSeq2500 single-index Rapid Run with 2 x 100 bp reads and custom sequencing primers. For the original study's pipeline: MiGEC version 1.2.6 was used for UMI-based consensus assembly, which corrected PCR and sequencing errors. MiXCR version 2.1.1 was used for V(D)J alignment, clonotype assembly and CDR3 extraction. Gene usage, clonotype sharing and MAIT/NKT TCR abundance were normalised by analysing the top 1000, 10 000 and 20 000 clonotypes per sample. After downsampling to 27 000 UMIs, diversity was calculated as the inverse Simpson index using the vegan R package. Paired Mann-Whitney U tests on discordant twin pairs were used, with Benjamini-Hochberg multiple-testing correction. The reads were reprocessed in TCRdb, with one entry per CDR3 protein sequence and no accompanying DNA. TCRdb's processing, not the authors' own work, is the source of the V and J calls. The table for this sample lists about 110,000 distinct CDR3 sequences. Of the sample, around an eighth is held by the ten largest clones.

The clonotype comes from a human donor with ulcerative colitis or Crohn's disease, or a healthy co-twin of an affected twin (not recorded which). The chain is encoded by TRBV9 joined to TRBJ1-5; TCRdb designates TRBD1, a call that cannot be tested without DNA. Sequencing used blood. The CDR3 region: CASSVKGGQQPQHF. This CDR3, with the reference TRBV9 and TRBJ1-5 proteins standing in past its ends, gives the full variable domain DSGVTQTPKHLITATGQRVTLRCSPRSGDLSVYWYQQSLDQGLQFLIQYYNGEERAKGNILERFSAQQFPDLHSELNLSSLELGDSALYFCASSVKGGQQPQHFGDGTRLSIL.